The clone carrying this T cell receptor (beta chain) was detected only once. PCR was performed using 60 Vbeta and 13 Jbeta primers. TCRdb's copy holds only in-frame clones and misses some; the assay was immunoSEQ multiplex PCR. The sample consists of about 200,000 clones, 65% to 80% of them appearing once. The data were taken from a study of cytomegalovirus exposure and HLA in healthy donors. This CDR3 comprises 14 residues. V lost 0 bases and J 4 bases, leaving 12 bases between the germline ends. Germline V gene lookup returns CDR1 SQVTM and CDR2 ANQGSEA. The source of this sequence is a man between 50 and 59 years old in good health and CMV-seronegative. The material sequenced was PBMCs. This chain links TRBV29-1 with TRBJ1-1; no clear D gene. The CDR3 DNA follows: TGCAGCGTTGAAGATGTGATACGGGGCACTGAAGCTTTCTTT. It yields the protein CSVEDVIRGTEAFF.